This T cell receptor beta chain was found in a study of T cells expressing NK-cell markers. The overall study: Sequencing of TCR beta repertoires drew on sorted CD3+CD56+NKG2C+, CD3+CD56+NKG2C- and CD3+CD56-NKG2C+ T cells. HCMV seropositivity characterized most of the eight sequenced donors, and seronegativity one.

This CDR3 is 15 amino acids long. The germline V gene encodes CDR1 LGHDT and CDR2 YNNKEL (reference sequence). cDNA encoding TCR beta was synthesized via 5'RACE template switching incorporating UMIs. TCRdb reanalyzed the 5' RACE reads, giving one entry per CDR3 protein sequence and no DNA. The table lists about 430,000 distinct CDR3 sequences. Notes on this clonotype: What it binds is not known.

Study conclusions and caveats: Among four donors, these clonotypes also ranked first in the CD3+CD56-NKG2C+ fraction.

The TCR was taken from a woman between 45 and 65 years old in good health. The chain carries TRBV3-1 and TRBJ2-1; the TRBD2 assignment by TCRdb is unverifiable without DNA. Sample: blood T cells: a sorted CD56 or NKG2C T cell subset, CD4+ or CD8+ T cells, or bulk PBMC T cells (not recorded which). The CDR3 is CASSQGLAGGNEQFF.